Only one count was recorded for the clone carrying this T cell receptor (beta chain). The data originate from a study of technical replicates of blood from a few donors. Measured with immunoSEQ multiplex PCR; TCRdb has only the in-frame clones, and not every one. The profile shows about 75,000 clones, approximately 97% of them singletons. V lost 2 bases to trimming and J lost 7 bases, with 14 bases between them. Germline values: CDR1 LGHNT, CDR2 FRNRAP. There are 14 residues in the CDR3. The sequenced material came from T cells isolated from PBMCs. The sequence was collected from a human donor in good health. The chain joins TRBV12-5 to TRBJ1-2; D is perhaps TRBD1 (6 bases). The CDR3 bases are TGTGCTAGTGGTTTGAACAGGGAAGGGGTTGGCTACACCTTC. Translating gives CASGLNREGVGYTF.